This TCR beta chain was sequenced in a study of shared clonotypes between healthy human individuals. Whole-study results and caveats: Represented diversity (both genetic and exposure-history) was limited by the small number of donors. Generation of non-shared clonotypes was less probable than generation of clonotypes shared by all four donors. An effect of sequencing depth on clonotype sharing among donors was expected.

Method: immunoSEQ multiplex PCR; TCRdb's copy keeps in-frame clones and lacks some. The sample yields 850,000 to 1,100,000 clones, 70% to 85% seen once. As concerns this clone: Its antigen is not known.

Every contributor of samples was a Caucasian grown-up residing in Nashville, Tennessee. The length of the CDR3 is 17 residues. The germline V gene has CDR1 SEHNR and CDR2 FQNEAQ (reference sequence). The V gene end was trimmed by 5 bases and the J gene end by 15 bases; junction bases not matched to a gene: 25. The TCR sequence derives from a man aged 18 to 30 in good health. Some clones in this sample may be carry-over from other donors' samples. The sequencing input was memory CD4+ T cells from PBMCs. The subset is: CD45RA-negative fraction. The chain recombines TRBV7-9 with TRBJ2-1, with TRBD1 matching over 7 bases. CDR3 sequence reads: CASSPYFYRGILLRRFF. The CDR3 nucleotides read TGTGCCAGCAGCCCATACTTTTACAGGGGTATTCTCCTAAGGAGGTTCTTC.